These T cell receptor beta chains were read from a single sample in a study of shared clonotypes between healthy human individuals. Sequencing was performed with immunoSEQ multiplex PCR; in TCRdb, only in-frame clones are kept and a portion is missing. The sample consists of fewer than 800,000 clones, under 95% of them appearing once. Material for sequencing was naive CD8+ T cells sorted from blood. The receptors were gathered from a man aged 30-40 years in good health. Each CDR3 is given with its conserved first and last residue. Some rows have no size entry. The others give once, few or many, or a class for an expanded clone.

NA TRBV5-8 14 CASSPRDSTYEQYF
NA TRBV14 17 CASSQVVRTGVSYEQYF
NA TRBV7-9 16 CASSPAVQRLRETQYF
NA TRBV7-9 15 CASSSLDGNTGELFF
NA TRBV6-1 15 CASTGIAGGGDTQYF
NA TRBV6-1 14 CASSARVTNEKLFF
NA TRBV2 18 CASSEAAGPPGSYNEQFF
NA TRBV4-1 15 CASSQGGLAGDGQYF
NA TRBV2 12 CARRGPNTEAFF
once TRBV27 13 CASSSTGVYEQYF
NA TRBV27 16 CASRRGQSVSYNEQFF
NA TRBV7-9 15 CASTTLLAGQETQYF
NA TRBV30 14 CAWSALSSTDTQYF
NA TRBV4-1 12 CASSQGQGRYTF
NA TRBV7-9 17 CASTLGEGANHLEGYTF
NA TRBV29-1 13 CSGRQETSNEQFF